The 8 T cell receptor beta chains below were found in one sample sequenced in a study of read filtering for tumor transcriptome and immune sequencing. Molecular barcoded adaptors covering alpha/delta and beta/gamma chains were used on roughly 400 ng RNA. TCRdb reprocessed the reads with MiXCR, giving one entry per CDR3 protein. Of about 63,000 distinct CDR3 sequences in the sample, around 14% were seen once. The sample was a population of CD138-negative cells sorted from bone marrow. The receptor set was obtained from a donor at least 40 years old with multiple myeloma.

This clonotype was observed at least ten times. The chain employs TRBV14 and TRBJ2-1, with D unclear. The CDR3 length is 13 residues. V lost 1 base to trimming and J lost 11 bases, with 12 bases between them. Germline-derived CDR1 and CDR2 are SGHDN and FVKESK. CDR3 region: CASSQVTSPQQFF. In nucleotides, the CDR3 is TGTGCCAGCAGCCAAGTAACTTCTCCCCAGCAGTTCTTC.

V usage is TRBV29-1 and J usage is TRBJ2-2; D not certain. Germline CDR1 and CDR2: SQVTM and ANQGSEA. V gave up 7 bases and J gave up 1 base, with 13 bases separating them. The CDR3 totals 14 residues. DNA for the CDR3: TGCAGCGGGATATTAGGGTTGAACACCGGGGAGCTGTTTTTT. Translating it yields CSGILGLNTGELFF.

This clonotype was observed at least ten times. V is TRBV29-1 and J is TRBJ2-2; D might be TRBD1 (6 bases). The germline V gene encodes CDR1 SQVTM and CDR2 ANQGSEA. This CDR3 is built from 14 residues. Trimming pared 3 bases from V and 6 bases from J, leaving 14 bases between. DNA of the CDR3: TGCAGCGTTGATTCAGGGGTTAGCGCCGGGGAGCTGTTTTTT. It is translated as CSVDSGVSAGELFF.

This clonotype was observed a handful of times. This chain uses TRBV7-3 with TRBJ1-1; D ambiguous. V was shortened by 0 bases and J by 0 bases, with 11 bases between the two germline ends. CDR1 and CDR2 (germline): SGHTA, FQGTGA. The CDR3 has 16 amino acids. The CDR3 protein is CASSLTPLNLNTEAFF. The CDR3 DNA sequence: TGTGCCAGCAGCTTAACCCCCCTAAACCTGAACACTGAAGCTTTCTTT.

This clonotype has at least ten counts. The V and J genes are TRBV20-1 and TRBJ1-3; the match to TRBD1 covers 7 bases. The germline CDR1 and CDR2 sequences are DFQATT and SNEGSKA (reference sequence). This CDR3 comprises 14 residues. Trimming removed 6 bases from V and 3 bases from J; junction bases left unmatched: 8. The CDR3: CSAETGLDGNTIYF. The DNA for the CDR3 is TGCAGTGCGGAGACAGGGTTGGATGGAAACACCATATATTTT.

Turning to this clonotype: Germline is not matched at one junction end, which may reflect a read error. The chain employs TRBV11-2 and TRBJ1-5, with 8 bases that match TRBD1. CDR1 and CDR2 (germline): SGHAT, FQNNGV. CDR3 length equals 15 residues. CDR3 sequence reads: CASSLDRGVNQPQHF. The CDR3 DNA sequence: TGTGCCAGCAGCCTCGACAGGGGCGTCAATCAACCCCAGCATTTT.

The rearrangement uses TRBV7-9 and TRBJ2-7; D perhaps matches TRBD1 (6 bases). Trimming cost V 0 bases and J 2 bases, with 17 bases left between them. The CDR3 runs to 17 residues. The germline V gene has CDR1 SEHNR and CDR2 FQNEAQ (reference sequence). The CDR3 bases are TGTGCCAGCAGCTTAGCCCGAGGGGCCAGGGACACCTACGAGCAGTACTTC. Amino acid sequence: CASSLARGARDTYEQYF.

This clonotype was observed at least ten times. The V and J genes are TRBV18 and TRBJ2-3; D is undetermined. The CDR3 has 13 amino acids. Trimming stripped 10 bases from V and 2 bases from J, with 13 bases between. Germline values: CDR1 KGHSH, CDR2 LQKENI. The CDR3 DNA follows: TGTGCCACTCGGGTCCGTAACACAGATACGCAGTATTTT. Encoded protein: CATRVRNTDTQYF.